The 16 T cell receptor beta chains given below trace back to one sample, sequenced in a study of STAT5B mutations in CD4+ large granular lymphocyte leukemia. Method: immunoSEQ multiplex PCR; TCRdb's copy keeps in-frame clones and lacks some. The sample lists around 35,000 clones, about 85% occurring once. The sequencing input was CD4+ T cells from blood buffy coats. The receptors come from a human donor in good health.

This chain connects TRBV5-5 to TRBJ2-1; 9 positions match TRBD1. After removal of 5 bases from V and 9 bases from J, the junction contained 12 bases not matched to a gene. The CDR3 spans 15 residues. Germline-derived CDR1 and CDR2 are SGHKS and YYEKEE (reference sequence). CDR3 residues: CASSLGDRVGGEQFF. The CDR3 DNA reads TGTGCCAGCAGTTTAGGGGACAGGGTGGGCGGTGAGCAGTTCTTC.

V is TRBV19 and J is TRBJ1-5; D uncertain. Germline V gives CDR1 LNHDA, CDR2 SQIVND (reference sequence). The CDR3 is made up of 12 amino acids. Trimming took 6 bases from V and 5 from J, leaving 8 bases between them. The CDR3 nucleotides read TGTGCCAGTAGGGGTAGGGATCAGCCCCAGCATTTT. This encodes CASRGRDQPQHF.

The V gene is TRBV2, the J gene TRBJ2-2, with D uncertain. Trimming shortened V by 4 bases and J by 4 bases, and 7 bases separated the two germline ends. CDR1 SNHLY and CDR2 FYNNEI come from the germline V gene. This CDR3 region has 13 residues. CDR3 protein: CASSVGSTGELFF. In DNA form, the CDR3 reads TGTGCCAGCAGTGTCGGCTCCACCGGGGAGCTGTTTTTT.

The chain recombines TRBV5-1 with TRBJ2-7; 7 nucleotides align to TRBD1. V shed 0 bases and J 6 bases; nucleotides not matched to a gene: 9. CDR3 length: 15 amino acids. In germline, CDR1 is SGHRS, CDR2 YFSETQ. CDR3 coding DNA: TGCGCCAGCAGCTTGGGACAGGGATTCGGTCTCGAGCAGTACTTC. Its translation: CASSLGQGFGLEQYF. The full variable domain, in which reference TRBV5-1 and TRBJ2-7 provide the parts outside the CDR3, is KAGVTQTPRYLIKTRGQQVTLSCSPISGHRSVSWYQQTPGQGLQFLFEYFSETQRNKGNFPGRFSGRQFSNSRSEMNVSTLELGDSALYLCASSLGQGFGLEQYFGPGTRLTVT.

This clone was seen a single time. The identical CDR3 is also encoded by other nucleotide sequences in the sample. V gene TRBV11-2 combines with J gene TRBJ2-3; D unclear. Germline V gene sequence: CDR1 SGHAT, CDR2 FQNNGV. The CDR3 length is 12 residues. Between the trimmed V and J ends, which lost 5 bases and 0 bases, there was a span of 3 bases. This CDR3 is CASSPSTDTQYF. DNA of the CDR3: TGTGCCAGCAGCCCGAGCACAGATACGCAGTATTTT.

The chain combines TRBV25-1 with TRBJ2-7; TRBD1 agrees at 8 bases. The germline V gene encodes CDR1 MGHDK and CDR2 SYGVNS. The CDR3 has 15 amino acids. V shed 4 bases, J shed 0 bases, and the junction held 5 bases outside the gene matches. CDR3 loop: CASSVTGTGSYEQYF. The CDR3 DNA reads as TGTGCCAGCAGTGTTACCGGGACAGGCTCCTACGAGCAGTACTTC.

This clone was observed once. The CDR3 region is CATSRDEASGFNEQFF. As DNA, the CDR3 is TGTGCCACCAGCAGAGATGAAGCGTCGGGCTTCAATGAGCAGTTCTTC. V gene TRBV15 combines with J gene TRBJ2-1; D gene uncertain. Germline assignment: CDR1 LNHNV and CDR2 YYDKDF (reference sequence). V was trimmed by 0 bases and J by 6 bases, leaving 15 bases between them. CDR3 length: 16 amino acids.

The chain carries TRBV6-1 and TRBJ2-3; 7 bases line up with TRBD2. Germline assignment: CDR1 MNHNS and CDR2 SASEGT. V lost 6 bases and J lost 4; bases outside the gene matches: 7. The CDR3 runs 14 residues. In nucleotides, the CDR3 is TGTGCCAGCAGCCTGGGGGGGAGGGCAGATACGCAGTATTTT. It specifies CASSLGGRADTQYF.

This clone appeared a few times. The chain joins TRBV2 to TRBJ2-7; the match to TRBD2 covers 10 bases. The length of the CDR3 is 15 residues. Germline V CDR1 and CDR2: SNHLY, FYNNEI. Trimming cost V 7 bases and J 4 bases; bases outside gene matches: 10. The CDR3 spells CASIRGLAGVYEQYF. CDR3 nucleotide sequence: TGTGCCAGCATTCGGGGCCTAGCGGGAGTGTACGAGCAGTACTTC.

The rearrangement joins TRBV9 to TRBJ1-2; no firm D call. Trimming stripped 2 bases from V and 7 bases from J, with 18 bases between. Germline V lookup: CDR1 SGDLS, CDR2 YYNGEE. The CDR3 extends over 15 amino acids. This CDR3 is CASSVYPTNPVGYTF. The CDR3 DNA reads TGTGCCAGCAGCGTTTATCCGACGAACCCAGTTGGCTACACCTTC.

This clone was observed a single time. This chain uses TRBV28 with TRBJ1-4; D perhaps matches TRBD1 (5 bases). The CDR3 totals 14 residues. Trimming shortened V by 5 bases and J by 8 bases, and 15 bases separated the two germline ends. The germline gives CDR1 MDHEN, CDR2 SYDVKM. The CDR3 loop reads CASSPRDRGEKLFF. CDR3 bases: TGTGCCAGCAGTCCCCGGGACCGTGGGGAAAAACTGTTTTTT.

The V gene is TRBV7-9, the J gene TRBJ1-2, with D hard to call. The CDR3 sequence is 13 residues long. The V end was cut by 1 base, the J end by 6 bases, with 9 bases between. Germline values: CDR1 SEHNR, CDR2 FQNEAQ (reference sequence). The DNA of the CDR3 is TGTGCCAGCAGCTTAGAGTCCCGAAATGGCTACACCTTC. As protein: CASSLESRNGYTF.

The gene calls are TRBV10-3 and TRBJ1-3; D gene unclear. The CDR3 is 12 residues long. The V end was cut by 6 bases, the J end by 2 bases, with 5 bases between. CDR1 is ENHRY, CDR2 SYGVKD, per germline. CDR3 nucleotides: TGTGCCATCAGCGGGACTGGAAACACCATATATTTT. Protein: CAISGTGNTIYF.

V gene TRBV19 combines with J gene TRBJ1-2, with D possibly matching TRBD1 (5 bases). Germline assignment: CDR1 LNHDA and CDR2 SQIVND (reference sequence). This CDR3 has 14 residues. The ends were cut back, 5 bases at V and 0 bases at J, with 10 bases in the middle. This chain's CDR3 is CASSDGGANYGYTF. CDR3 in DNA: TGTGCCAGTAGTGATGGGGGGGCTAACTATGGCTACACCTTC.

The chain combines TRBV5-1 with TRBJ2-1, with 8 nucleotides matching TRBD2. The germline gives CDR1 SGHRS, CDR2 YFSETQ. V trimming: 4 bases; J trimming: 7 bases; junction bases outside the gene matches: 13. CDR3 size: 16 residues. In nucleotides, the CDR3 is TGCGCCAGCAGCCTTCTAGCGGGCCTGGGCACGAATGAGCAGTTCTTC. Translating gives CASSLLAGLGTNEQFF.

The chain's CDR3 is CASSLVRTGDTQYF. CDR3 DNA sequence: TGTGCCAGCAGCTTGGTCAGGACAGGAGATACGCAGTATTTT. V gene TRBV5-6 combines with J gene TRBJ2-3, with 7 positions matching TRBD1. Per the germline V gene, CDR1 is SGHDT and CDR2 is YYEEEE. Germline trimming cut 0 bases from V and 5 bases from J; bases unmatched to any gene: 3. CDR3 length: 14 amino acids.